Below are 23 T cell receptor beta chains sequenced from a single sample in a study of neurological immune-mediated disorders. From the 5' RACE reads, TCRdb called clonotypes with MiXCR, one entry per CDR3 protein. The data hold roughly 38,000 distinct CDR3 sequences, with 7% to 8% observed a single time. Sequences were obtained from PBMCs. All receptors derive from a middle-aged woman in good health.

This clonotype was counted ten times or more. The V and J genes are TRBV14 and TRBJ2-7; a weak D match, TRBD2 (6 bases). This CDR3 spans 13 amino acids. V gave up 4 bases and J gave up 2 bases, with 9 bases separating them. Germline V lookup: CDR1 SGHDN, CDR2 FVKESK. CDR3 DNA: TGTGCCAGCAGCCGGGACTTTGCCTACGAGCAGTACTTC. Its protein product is CASSRDFAYEQYF.

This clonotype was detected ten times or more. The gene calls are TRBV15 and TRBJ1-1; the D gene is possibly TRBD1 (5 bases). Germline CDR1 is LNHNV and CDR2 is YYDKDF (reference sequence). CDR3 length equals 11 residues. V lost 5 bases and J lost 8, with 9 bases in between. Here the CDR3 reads CATSFGGEAFF. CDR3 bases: TGTGCCACCAGCTTCGGGGGGGAAGCTTTCTTT.

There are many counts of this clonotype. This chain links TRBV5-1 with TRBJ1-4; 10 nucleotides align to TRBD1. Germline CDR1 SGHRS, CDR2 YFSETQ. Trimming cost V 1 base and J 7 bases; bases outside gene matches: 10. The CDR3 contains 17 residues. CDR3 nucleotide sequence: TGCGCCAGCAGCTTGCTTCCGGGACAGGGGTCTGGTGAAAAACTGTTTTTT. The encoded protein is CASSLLPGQGSGEKLFF.

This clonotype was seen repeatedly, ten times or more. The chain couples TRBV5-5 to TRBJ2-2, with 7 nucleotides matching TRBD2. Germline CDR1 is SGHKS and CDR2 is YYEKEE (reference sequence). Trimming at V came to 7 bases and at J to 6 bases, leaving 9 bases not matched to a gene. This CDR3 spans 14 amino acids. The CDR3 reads CASVGEGLAGELFF. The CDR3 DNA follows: TGTGCCAGCGTTGGGGAGGGCCTTGCCGGGGAGCTGTTTTTT. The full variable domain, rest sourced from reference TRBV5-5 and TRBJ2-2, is DAGVTQSPTHLIKTRGQQVTLRCSPISGHKSVSWYQQVLGQGPQFIFQYYEKEERGRGNFPDRFSARQFPNYSSELNVNALLLGDSALYLCASVGEGLAGELFFGEGSRLTVL.

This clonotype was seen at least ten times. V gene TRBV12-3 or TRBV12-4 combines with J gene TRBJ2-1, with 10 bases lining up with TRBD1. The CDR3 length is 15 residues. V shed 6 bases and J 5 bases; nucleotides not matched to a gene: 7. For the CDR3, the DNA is TGTGCCAGCAGCCGGGACAGGGGTTATGACAATGAGCAGTTCTTC. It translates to CASSRDRGYDNEQFF.

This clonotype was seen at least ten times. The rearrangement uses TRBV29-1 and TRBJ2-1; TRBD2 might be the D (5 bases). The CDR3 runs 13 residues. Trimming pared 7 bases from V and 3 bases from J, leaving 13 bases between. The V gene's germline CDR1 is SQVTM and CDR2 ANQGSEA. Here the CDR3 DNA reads TGCAGCGCGGACTCTTCTGGCTACAATGAGCAGTTCTTC. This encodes CSADSSGYNEQFF.

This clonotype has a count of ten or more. The CDR3 region has the DNA TGTGCCAGCAGTTTTGAGGAGGCACCCGGGGAGACCCAGTACTTC. Amino acid sequence: CASSFEEAPGETQYF. V gene TRBV28 combines with J gene TRBJ2-5; TRBD2 might be the D (5 bases). Trimming removed 3 bases from V and 5 bases from J, with 16 bases in between. This CDR3 is built from 15 residues. CDR1 is MDHEN, CDR2 SYDVKM, per germline. The variable domain in full, with the rest retrieved from reference TRBV28 and TRBJ2-5, is DVKVTQSSRYLVKRTGEKVFLECVQDMDHENMFWYRQDPGLGLRLIYFSYDVKMKEKGDIPEGYSVSREKKERFSLILESASTNQTSMYLCASSFEEAPGETQYFGPGTRLLVL.

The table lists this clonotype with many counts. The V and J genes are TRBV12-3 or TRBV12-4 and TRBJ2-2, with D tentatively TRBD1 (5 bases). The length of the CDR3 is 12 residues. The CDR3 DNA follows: TGTGGCGTGGGGCCAGGGACCGGGGAGCTGTTTTTT. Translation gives CGVGPGTGELFF.

The CDR3 is CASSEYGQPNTGELFF. The CDR3 DNA is TGTGCCAGCAGTGAATATGGGCAGCCGAACACCGGGGAGCTGTTTTTT. The rearrangement uses TRBV25-1 and TRBJ2-2; D gene uncertain. CDR3 length equals 16 residues. CDR1 MGHDK and CDR2 SYGVNS come from the germline V gene. Between the trimmed V and J ends, which lost 0 bases and 0 bases, there was a span of 8 bases. The whole variable domain, remainder taken from reference TRBV25-1 and TRBJ2-2, is EADIYQTPRYLVIGTGKKITLECSQTMGHDKMYWYQQDPGMELHLIHYSYGVNSTEKGDLSSESTVSRIRTEHFPLTLESARPSHTSQYLCASSEYGQPNTGELFFGEGSRLTVL.

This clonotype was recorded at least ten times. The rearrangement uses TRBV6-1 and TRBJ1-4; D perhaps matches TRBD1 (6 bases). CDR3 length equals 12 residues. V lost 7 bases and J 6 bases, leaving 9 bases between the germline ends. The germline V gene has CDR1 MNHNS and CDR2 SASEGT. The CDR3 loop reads CASTTGHEKLFF. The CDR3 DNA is TGTGCCAGCACCACAGGGCATGAAAAACTGTTTTTT.

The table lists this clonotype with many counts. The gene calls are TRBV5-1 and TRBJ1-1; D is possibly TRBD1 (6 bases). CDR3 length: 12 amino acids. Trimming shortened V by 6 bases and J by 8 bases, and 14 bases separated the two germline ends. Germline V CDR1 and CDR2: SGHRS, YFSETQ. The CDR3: CASMESGTEAFF. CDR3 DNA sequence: TGCGCCAGCATGGAATCCGGGACAGAAGCTTTCTTT.

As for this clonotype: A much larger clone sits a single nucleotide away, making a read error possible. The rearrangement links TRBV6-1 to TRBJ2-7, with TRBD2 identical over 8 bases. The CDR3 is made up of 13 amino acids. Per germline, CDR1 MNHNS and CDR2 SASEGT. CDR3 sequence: CANSARGGLEQYF. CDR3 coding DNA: TGTGCCAACAGTGCCCGCGGGGGGCTCGAGCAGTACTTC.

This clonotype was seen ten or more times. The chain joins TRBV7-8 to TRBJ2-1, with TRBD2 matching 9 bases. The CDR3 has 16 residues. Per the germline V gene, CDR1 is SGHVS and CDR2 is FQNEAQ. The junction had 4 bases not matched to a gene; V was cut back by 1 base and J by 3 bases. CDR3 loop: CASSLVSRGGYNEQFF. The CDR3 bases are TGTGCCAGCAGCTTAGTTTCGCGGGGGGGCTACAATGAGCAGTTCTTC.

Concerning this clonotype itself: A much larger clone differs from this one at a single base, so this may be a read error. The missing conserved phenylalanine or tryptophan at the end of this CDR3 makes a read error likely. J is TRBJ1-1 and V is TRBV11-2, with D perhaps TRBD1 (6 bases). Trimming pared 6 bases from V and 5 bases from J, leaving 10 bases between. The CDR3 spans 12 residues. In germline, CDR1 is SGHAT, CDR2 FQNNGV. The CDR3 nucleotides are TGTGCCAGCAGGGTGAGGGGGACTGAAGCTTTCATT. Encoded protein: CASRVRGTEAFI.

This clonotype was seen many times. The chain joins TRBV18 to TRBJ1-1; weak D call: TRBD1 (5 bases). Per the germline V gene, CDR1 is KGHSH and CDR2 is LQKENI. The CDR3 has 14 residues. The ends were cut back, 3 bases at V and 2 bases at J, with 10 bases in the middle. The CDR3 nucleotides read TGTGCCAGCTCACCGGGGCAGCAAAACACTGAAGCTTTCTTT. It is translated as CASSPGQQNTEAFF.

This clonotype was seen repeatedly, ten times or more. The CDR3 bases are TGCAGTGCTAGTACAGGGACTGAAGCTTTCTTT. This sequence encodes CSASTGTEAFF. The chain has TRBV20-1 and TRBJ1-1, with D perhaps TRBD1 (6 bases). Germline CDR1 and CDR2: DFQATT and SNEGSKA (reference sequence). This CDR3 is built from 11 residues. V lost 3 bases, J lost 5 bases, and 7 bases lay in between.

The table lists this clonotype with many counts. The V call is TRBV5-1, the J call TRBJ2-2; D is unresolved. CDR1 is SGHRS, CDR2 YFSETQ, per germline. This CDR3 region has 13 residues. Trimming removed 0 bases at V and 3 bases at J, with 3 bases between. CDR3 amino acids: CASSLADTGELFF. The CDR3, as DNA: TGCGCCAGCAGCTTGGCGGACACCGGGGAGCTGTTTTTT.

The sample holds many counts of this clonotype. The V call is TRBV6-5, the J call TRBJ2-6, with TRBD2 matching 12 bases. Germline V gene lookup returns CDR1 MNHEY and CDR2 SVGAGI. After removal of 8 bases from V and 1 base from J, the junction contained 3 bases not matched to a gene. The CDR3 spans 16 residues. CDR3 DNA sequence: TGTGCCAGCCGGACTAGCGGGACTTCTGGGGCCAACGTCCTGACTTTC. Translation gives CASRTSGTSGANVLTF.

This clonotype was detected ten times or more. The CDR3 region is CASSVVMGGDTQYF. CDR3 DNA: TGTGCCAGCAGCGTAGTGATGGGGGGAGATACGCAGTATTTT. V is TRBV9 and J is TRBJ2-3; tentatively, D is TRBD2 (6 bases). The V end lost 0 bases, the J end lost 5 bases, and 10 bases lay between the germline ends. There are 14 residues in the CDR3. CDR1 is SGDLS and CDR2 is YYNGEE in the germline V gene.

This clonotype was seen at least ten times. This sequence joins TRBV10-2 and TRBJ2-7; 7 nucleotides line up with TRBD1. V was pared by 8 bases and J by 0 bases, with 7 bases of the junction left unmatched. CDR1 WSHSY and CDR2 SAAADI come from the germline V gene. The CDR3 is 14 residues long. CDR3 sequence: CASQGDSFSYEQYF. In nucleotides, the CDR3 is TGCGCCAGCCAAGGGGACAGCTTCTCCTACGAGCAGTACTTC.

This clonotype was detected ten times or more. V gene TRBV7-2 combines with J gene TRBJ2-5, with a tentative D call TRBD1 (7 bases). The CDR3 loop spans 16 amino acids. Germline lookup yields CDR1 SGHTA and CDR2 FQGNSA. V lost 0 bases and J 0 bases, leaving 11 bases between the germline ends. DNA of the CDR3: TGTGCCAGCAGCTTAGCGCGGGGACAGTACCAAGAGACCCAGTACTTC. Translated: CASSLARGQYQETQYF.

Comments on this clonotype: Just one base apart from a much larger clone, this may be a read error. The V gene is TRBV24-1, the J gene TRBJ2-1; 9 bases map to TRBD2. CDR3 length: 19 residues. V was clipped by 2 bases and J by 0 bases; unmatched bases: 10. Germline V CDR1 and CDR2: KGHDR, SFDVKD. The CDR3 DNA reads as TGTGCCACCAGTGATTCGCATAGCGGGGGCCGTAGCTCCTACAATGAGCAGTTCTTC. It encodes CATSDSHSGGRSSYNEQFF.

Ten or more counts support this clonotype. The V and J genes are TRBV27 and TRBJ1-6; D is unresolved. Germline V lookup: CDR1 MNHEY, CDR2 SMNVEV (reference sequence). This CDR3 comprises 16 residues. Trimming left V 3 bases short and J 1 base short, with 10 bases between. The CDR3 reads CASSFSLGSYNSPLHF. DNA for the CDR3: TGTGCCAGCAGTTTTTCCCTGGGGTCCTATAATTCACCCCTCCACTTT.